Below, one T cell receptor (beta chain) is given with its context. Its antigen is unidentified. With iRepertoire HTBI primers and Arm-PCR of CDR3 regions, TCR beta libraries were built. In TCRdb, the multiplex PCR reads were re-called with MiXCR into one record per CDR3 protein. The sample comprises 450,000 to 650,000 distinct CDR3 sequences, about 16% of which are singletons, and roughly 25% rests with the top ten. V was pared by 4 bases and J by 4 bases, with 7 bases of the junction left unmatched. The CDR3 extends over 15 amino acids. Germline CDR1 is MGHDK and CDR2 is SYGVNS. These data belong to a study of regulatory T cells in long-lasting Graves disease. The study, taken as a whole, reports: Gene preferences differed: TRBV28, TRBJ1-2, TRBJ2-5 in persistent cases. Persistent Graves' patients showed less TCR diversity than newly diagnosed ones.

Time point: newly diagnosed GD, antithyroid drugs for less than 3 months. PBMCs were the source of the RNA used for TCR sequencing. The same data also contributed to another study, on T cells in Graves' hyperthyroidism and ophthalmopathy. As reported in that work: Not enrolled were patients with uncontrolled infection, other autoimmune disease, pregnancy or lactation. A 13 V-J signature model discriminated ophthalmopathy versus stable hyperthyroidism.

The chain links TRBV25-1 to TRBJ2-5; 9 nucleotides match TRBD1. Sequencing used peripheral blood mononuclear cells (PBMCs), obtained at new diagnosis, from a patient treated with antithyroid drugs. The sequence was obtained from a woman aged 35 to 59 with Graves disease. The CDR3 loop is CASSGGQGSRETQYF. As DNA, the CDR3 is TGTGCCAGCAGTGGCGGACAGGGGTCAAGAGAGACCCAGTACTTC.